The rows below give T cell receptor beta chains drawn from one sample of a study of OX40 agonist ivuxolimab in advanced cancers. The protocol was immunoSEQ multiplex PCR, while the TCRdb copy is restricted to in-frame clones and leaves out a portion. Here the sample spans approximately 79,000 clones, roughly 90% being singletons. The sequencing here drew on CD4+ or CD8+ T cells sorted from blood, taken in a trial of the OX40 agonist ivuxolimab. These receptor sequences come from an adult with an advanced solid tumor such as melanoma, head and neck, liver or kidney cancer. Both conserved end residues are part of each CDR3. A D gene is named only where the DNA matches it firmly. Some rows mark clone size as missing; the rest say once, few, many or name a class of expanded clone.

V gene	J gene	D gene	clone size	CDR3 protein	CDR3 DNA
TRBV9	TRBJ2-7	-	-	CASSVGGGVSYEQYF	TGTGCCAGCAGCGTAGGGGGAGGAGTCTCCTACGAGCAGTACTTC
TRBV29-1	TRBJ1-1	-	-	CSVEVAVSPEAFF	TGCAGCGTTGAAGTCGCGGTATCCCCTGAAGCTTTCTTT
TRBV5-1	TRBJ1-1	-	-	CASGFNDRSTEAFF	TGCGCCAGCGGGTTTAACGACAGGAGCACTGAAGCTTTCTTT
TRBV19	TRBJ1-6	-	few	CASSIRAESSYNSPLHF	TGTGCCAGTAGTATAAGGGCAGAGAGCTCCTATAATTCACCCCTCCACTTT
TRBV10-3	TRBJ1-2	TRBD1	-	CAISGGQVNYGYTF	TGTGCCATCAGTGGGGGACAGGTGAACTATGGCTACACCTTC
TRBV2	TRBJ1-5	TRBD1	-	CASSVDRVDQPQHF	TGTGCCAGCAGTGTGGACAGGGTGGATCAGCCCCAGCATTTT
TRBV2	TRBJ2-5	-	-	CATLRGRGGQETQYF	TGTGCCACCCTGAGGGGCAGGGGGGGGCAAGAGACCCAGTACTTC
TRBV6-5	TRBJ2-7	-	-	CASSYSSTASSYEQYF	TGTGCCAGCAGTTACTCGAGTACAGCGAGCTCCTACGAGCAGTACTTC
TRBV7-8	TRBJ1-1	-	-	CASSLQSGNTEAFF	TGTGCCAGCAGCTTACAGTCTGGGAACACTGAAGCTTTCTTT
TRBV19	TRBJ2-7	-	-	CASSSGHPSSYEQYF	TGTGCCAGTAGTAGTGGACACCCGAGCTCCTACGAGCAGTACTTC
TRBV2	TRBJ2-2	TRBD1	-	CAIDRDVTGELFF	TGTGCCATCGACAGGGACGTCACCGGGGAGCTGTTTTTT
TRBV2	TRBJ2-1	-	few	CASSEWQGGSNEQFF	TGTGCCAGCAGTGAGTGGCAGGGGGGGAGCAATGAGCAGTTCTTC
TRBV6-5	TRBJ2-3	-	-	CASSYSIGGAADTQYF	TGTGCCAGCAGTTACTCCATAGGGGGGGCCGCAGATACGCAGTATTTT
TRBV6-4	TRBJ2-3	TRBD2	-	CASSESGGATDTQYF	TGTGCCAGCAGTGAGAGCGGGGGGGCCACAGATACGCAGTATTTT
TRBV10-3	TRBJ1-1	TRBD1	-	CAITGGGAEAFF	TGTGCCATCACAGGGGGAGGGGCTGAAGCTTTCTTT
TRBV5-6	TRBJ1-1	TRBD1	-	CASSWARTGAEAFF	TGTGCCAGCAGCTGGGCGAGGACAGGAGCTGAAGCTTTCTTT
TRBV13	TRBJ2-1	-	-	CASSLAEEQFF	TGTGCCAGCAGCTTAGCGGAGGAGCAGTTCTTC
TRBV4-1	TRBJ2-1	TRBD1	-	CASSLGGQGFDEQFF	TGCGCCAGCAGCCTTGGGGGACAGGGTTTCGATGAGCAGTTCTTC
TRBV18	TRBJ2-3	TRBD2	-	CASRNVRLAGDAGTQYF	TGTGCCAGCCGAAACGTCCGACTAGCGGGGGACGCAGGGACGCAGTATTTT
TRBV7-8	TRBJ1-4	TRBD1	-	CASSAGEQGVNEKLFF	TGTGCCAGCAGCGCCGGGGAACAGGGGGTTAATGAAAAACTGTTTTTT
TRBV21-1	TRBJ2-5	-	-	CASSKRQSQETQYF	TGTGCCAGCAGCAAAAGACAGTCTCAAGAGACCCAGTACTTC
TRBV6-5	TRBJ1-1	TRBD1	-	CASSSPAGGLGTEAFF	TGTGCCAGCAGTTCCCCCGCAGGGGGGTTGGGGACTGAAGCTTTCTTT
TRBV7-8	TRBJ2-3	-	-	CASSLAIWGSSTDTQYF	TGTGCCAGCAGCTTAGCGATTTGGGGTTCCAGCACAGATACGCAGTATTTT
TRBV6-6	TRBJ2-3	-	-	CASSYYDSLGDTQYF	TGTGCCAGCAGTTACTACGACAGTCTTGGGGATACGCAGTATTTT
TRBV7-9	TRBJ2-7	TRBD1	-	CASQQGALEQYF	TGTGCCAGCCAACAGGGGGCTCTTGAGCAGTACTTC
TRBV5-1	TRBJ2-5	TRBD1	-	CASSPPDRAYETQYF	TGCGCCAGCAGCCCCCCGGACAGGGCCTACGAGACCCAGTACTTC
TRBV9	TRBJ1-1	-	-	CASSVVRGEAFF	TGTGCCAGCAGCGTAGTGCGGGGTGAAGCTTTCTTT
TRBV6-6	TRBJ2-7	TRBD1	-	CASIQDRGGTYEQYF	TGTGCCAGCATCCAGGACAGGGGCGGGACCTACGAGCAGTACTTC